This TCR beta chain was observed in a study of T cells in Graves' hyperthyroidism and ophthalmopathy. Germline values: CDR1 LNHDA, CDR2 SQIVND (reference sequence). V shed 10 bases and J 2 bases; nucleotides not matched to a gene: 15. The CDR3 length is 17 residues. Exclusions: uncontrolled infection, other autoimmune disease, pregnancy, lactation. This clonotype was seen more than once but under ten times. Its antigen is unknown. What was amplified from RNA transcripts were TCR beta CDR3 regions. First-round RT-PCR with HTBI primers amplified the TCR CDR3 region. TCRdb redid the calling of the multiplex PCR reads with MiXCR, one entry per CDR3 protein. Among about 700,000 distinct CDR3 sequences listed, approximately 42% were seen once. Study-wide results and caveats: Ophthalmopathy was model-predicted a median around 6.7 months pre-onset. Ophthalmopathy could be told apart from stable hyperthyroidism with a 13 V-J model. Among clonotypes expanded in thyroid above 0.001, most were also found in blood.

The source of this sequence is an adult man with Graves' disease, either hyperthyroidism or ophthalmopathy (not recorded which). Sequenced input: peripheral blood or thyroid tissue (not recorded which). The V call is TRBV19, the J call TRBJ1-5; 9 positions match TRBD1. The CDR3 nucleotides read TGTGCCACCGACCCGGGACAGGGTGCGATCGGCAATCAGCCCCAGCATTTT. It specifies CATDPGQGAIGNQPQHF.